This entry features one T cell receptor beta chain sequence. What it binds is unknown. These data belong to a study of T-cell memory formation after mild COVID-19. Study context: There were largely donor-specific TCR clusters.

Findings and caveats of the study: Clones contracting over day 15 to 85 were CD4/CD8 balanced, with later expanders leaning CD4+. The SARS-CoV-2 specificity of second-wave clones reaching peak at day 37 remained unverified.

TCRdb used MiXCR to reprocess the 5' RACE reads, holding one entry per CDR3 protein. This sample yields 90,000 to 120,000 distinct CDR3 sequences, of which about an eighth are seen a single time; about 39% belongs to the top ten. The receptor was isolated from a man in his late teens or twenties who had mild COVID-19 (a few samples of this study predate the infection). Cell type and time point are not known. Sequenced sample: PBMCs or a T cell subset sorted from them (not recorded which).

CDR3 loop: CAISGDTAYEQYF. The CDR3 DNA reads as TGTGCCATCAGTGGGGACACTGCCTACGAGCAGTACTTC. The chain is built from TRBV10-3 and TRBJ2-7; perhaps TRBD1 as D (6 bases). The CDR3 loop spans 13 amino acids. The ends were cut back, 4 bases at V and 2 bases at J, with 9 bases in the middle. Germline V CDR1 and CDR2: ENHRY, SYGVKD.